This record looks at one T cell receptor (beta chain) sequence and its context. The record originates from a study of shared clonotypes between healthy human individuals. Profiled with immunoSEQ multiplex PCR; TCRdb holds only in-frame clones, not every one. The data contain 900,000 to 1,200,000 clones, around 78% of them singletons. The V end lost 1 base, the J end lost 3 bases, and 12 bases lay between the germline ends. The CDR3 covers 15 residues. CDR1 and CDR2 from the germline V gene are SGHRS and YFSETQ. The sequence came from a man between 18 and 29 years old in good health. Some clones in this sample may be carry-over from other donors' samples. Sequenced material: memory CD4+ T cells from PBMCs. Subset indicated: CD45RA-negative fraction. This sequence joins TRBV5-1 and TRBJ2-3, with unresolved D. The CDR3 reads CASSLLSGETDTQYF. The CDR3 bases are TGCGCCAGCAGCTTGTTGTCTGGCGAGACAGATACGCAGTATTTT. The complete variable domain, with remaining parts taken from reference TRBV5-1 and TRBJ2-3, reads KAGVTQTPRYLIKTRGQQVTLSCSPISGHRSVSWYQQTPGQGLQFLFEYFSETQRNKGNFPGRFSGRQFSNSRSEMNVSTLELGDSALYLCASSLLSGETDTQYFGPGTRLTVL.